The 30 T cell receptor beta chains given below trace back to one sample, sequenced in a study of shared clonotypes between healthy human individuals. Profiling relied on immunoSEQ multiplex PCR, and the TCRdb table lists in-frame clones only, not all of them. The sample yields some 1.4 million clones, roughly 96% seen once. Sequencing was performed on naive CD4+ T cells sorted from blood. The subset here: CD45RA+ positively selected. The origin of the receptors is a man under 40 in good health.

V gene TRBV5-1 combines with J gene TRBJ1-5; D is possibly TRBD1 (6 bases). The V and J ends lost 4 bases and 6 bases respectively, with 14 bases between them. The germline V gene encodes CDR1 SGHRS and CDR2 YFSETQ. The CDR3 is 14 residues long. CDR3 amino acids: CASSLTGSGQPQHF. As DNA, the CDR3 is TGCGCCAGCAGCCTCACAGGGTCGGGTCAGCCCCAGCATTTT.

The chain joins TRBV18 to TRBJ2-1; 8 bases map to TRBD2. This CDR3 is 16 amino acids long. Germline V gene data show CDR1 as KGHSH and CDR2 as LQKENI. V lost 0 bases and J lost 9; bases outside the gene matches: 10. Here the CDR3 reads CASSPPSPAGVPEQFF. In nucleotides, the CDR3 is TGTGCCAGCTCACCACCGTCACCAGCGGGAGTGCCTGAGCAGTTCTTC. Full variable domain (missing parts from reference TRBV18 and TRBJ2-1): NAGVMQNPRHLVRRRGQEARLRCSPMKGHSHVYWYRQLPEEGLKFMVYLQKENIIDESGMPKERFSAEFPKEGPSILRIQQVVRGDSAAYFCASSPPSPAGVPEQFFGPGTRLTVL.

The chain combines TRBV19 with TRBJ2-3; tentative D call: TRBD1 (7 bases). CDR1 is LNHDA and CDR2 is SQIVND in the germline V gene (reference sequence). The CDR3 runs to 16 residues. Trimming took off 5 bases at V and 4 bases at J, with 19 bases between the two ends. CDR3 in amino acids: CASSPQGGLGSDTQYF. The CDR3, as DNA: TGTGCCAGTAGTCCCCAGGGGGGCCTGGGGTCAGATACGCAGTATTTT.

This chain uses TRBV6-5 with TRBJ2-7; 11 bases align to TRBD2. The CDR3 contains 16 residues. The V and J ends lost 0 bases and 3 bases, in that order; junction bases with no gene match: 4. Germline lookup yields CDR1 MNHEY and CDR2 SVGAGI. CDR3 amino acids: CASSYSGLADNYEQYF. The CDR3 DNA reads TGTGCCAGCAGTTACTCGGGACTAGCGGATAACTACGAGCAGTACTTC.

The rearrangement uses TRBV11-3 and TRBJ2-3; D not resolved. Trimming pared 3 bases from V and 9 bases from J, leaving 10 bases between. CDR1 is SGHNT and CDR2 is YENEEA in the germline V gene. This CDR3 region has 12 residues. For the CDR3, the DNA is TGTGCCAGCAGCTTCCAAGTTGGGACGCAGTATTTT. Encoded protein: CASSFQVGTQYF.

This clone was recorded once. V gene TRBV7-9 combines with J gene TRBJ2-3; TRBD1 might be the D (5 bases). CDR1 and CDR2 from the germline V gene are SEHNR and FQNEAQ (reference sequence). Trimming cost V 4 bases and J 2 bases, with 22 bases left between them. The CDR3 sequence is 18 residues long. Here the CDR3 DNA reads TGTGCCAGCAGCTCCGGTGGACAACACAAGGGGCACACAGATACGCAGTATTTT. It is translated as CASSSGGQHKGHTDTQYF.

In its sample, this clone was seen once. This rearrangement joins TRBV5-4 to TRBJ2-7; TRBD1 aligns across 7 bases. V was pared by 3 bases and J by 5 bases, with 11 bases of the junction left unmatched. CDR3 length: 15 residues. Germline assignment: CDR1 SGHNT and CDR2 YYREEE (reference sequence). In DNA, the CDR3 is TGTGCCAGCAGCTCAGGACAGGAGTTCTTCCACGAGCAGTACTTC. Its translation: CASSSGQEFFHEQYF.

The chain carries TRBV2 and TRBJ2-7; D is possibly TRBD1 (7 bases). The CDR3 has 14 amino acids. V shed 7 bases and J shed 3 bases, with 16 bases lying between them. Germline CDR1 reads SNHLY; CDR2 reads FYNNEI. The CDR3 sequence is CASTPQGRNYEQYF. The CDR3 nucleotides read TGTGCCAGCACCCCACAGGGGAGGAACTACGAGCAGTACTTC.

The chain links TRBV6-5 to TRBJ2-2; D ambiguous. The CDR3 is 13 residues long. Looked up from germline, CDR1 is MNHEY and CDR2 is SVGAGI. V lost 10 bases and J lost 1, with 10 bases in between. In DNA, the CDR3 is TGTGCCACAAACACATTGAACACCGGGGAGCTGTTTTTT. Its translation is CATNTLNTGELFF.

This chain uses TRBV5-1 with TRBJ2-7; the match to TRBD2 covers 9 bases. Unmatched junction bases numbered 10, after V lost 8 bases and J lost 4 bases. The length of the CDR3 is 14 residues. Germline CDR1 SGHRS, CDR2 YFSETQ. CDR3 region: CASHPGGLAYEQYF. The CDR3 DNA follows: TGCGCCAGTCACCCGGGGGGACTAGCATACGAGCAGTACTTC.

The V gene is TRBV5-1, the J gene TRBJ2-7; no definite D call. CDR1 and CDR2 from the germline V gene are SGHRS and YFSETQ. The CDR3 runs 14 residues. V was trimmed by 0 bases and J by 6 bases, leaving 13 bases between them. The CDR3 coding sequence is TGCGCCAGCAGCTTGGGAGGCTCCCGCGGCGAGCAGTACTTC. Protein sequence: CASSLGGSRGEQYF.

This chain's CDR3 is CARVGSGGHSPLHF. For the CDR3, the DNA is TGCGCCAGAGTAGGGTCAGGGGGCCATTCACCCCTCCACTTT. This rearrangement joins TRBV5-1 to TRBJ1-6; TRBD1 agrees at 8 bases. The ends lost 8 bases at V and 8 bases at J; junction bases unmatched: 9. Germline CDR1 SGHRS, CDR2 YFSETQ. The CDR3 totals 14 residues.

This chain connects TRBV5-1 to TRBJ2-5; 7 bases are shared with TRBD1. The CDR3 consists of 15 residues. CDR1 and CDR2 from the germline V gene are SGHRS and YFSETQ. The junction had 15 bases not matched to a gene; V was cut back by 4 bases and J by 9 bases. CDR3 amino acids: CASSLAGTATVPQYF. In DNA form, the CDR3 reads TGCGCCAGCAGCCTGGCCGGGACAGCTACCGTCCCCCAGTACTTC.

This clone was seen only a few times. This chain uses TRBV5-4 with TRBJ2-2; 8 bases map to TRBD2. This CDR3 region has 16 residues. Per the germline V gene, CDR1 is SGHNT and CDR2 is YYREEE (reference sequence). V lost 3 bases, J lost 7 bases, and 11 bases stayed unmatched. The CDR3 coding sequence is TGTGCCAGCAGCTCCATAAACAGCGGGAGTGACGGGGAGCTGTTTTTT. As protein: CASSSINSGSDGELFF.

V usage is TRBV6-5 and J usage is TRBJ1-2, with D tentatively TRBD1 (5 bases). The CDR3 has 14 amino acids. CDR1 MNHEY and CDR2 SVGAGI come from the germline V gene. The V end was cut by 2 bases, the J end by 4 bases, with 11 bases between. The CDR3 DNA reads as TGTGCCAGCAGTTACGGGGGAGTTGCCTATGGCTACACCTTC. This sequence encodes CASSYGGVAYGYTF.

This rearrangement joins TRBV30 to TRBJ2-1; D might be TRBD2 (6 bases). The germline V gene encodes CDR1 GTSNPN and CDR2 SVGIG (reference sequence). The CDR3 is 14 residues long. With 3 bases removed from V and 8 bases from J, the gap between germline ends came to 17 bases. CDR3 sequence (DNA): TGTGCCTGGAGAACCCTGGGGGGAGGCGATGAGCAGTTCTTC. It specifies CAWRTLGGGDEQFF.

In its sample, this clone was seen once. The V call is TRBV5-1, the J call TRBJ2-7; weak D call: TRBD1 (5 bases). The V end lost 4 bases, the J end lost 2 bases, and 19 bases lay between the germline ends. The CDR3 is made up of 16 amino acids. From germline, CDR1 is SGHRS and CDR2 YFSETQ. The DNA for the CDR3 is TGCGCCAGCAGCCCCTCTAGGGGTCTTCTTCCCTACGAGCAGTACTTC. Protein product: CASSPSRGLLPYEQYF. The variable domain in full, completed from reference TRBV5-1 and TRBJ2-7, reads KAGVTQTPRYLIKTRGQQVTLSCSPISGHRSVSWYQQTPGQGLQFLFEYFSETQRNKGNFPGRFSGRQFSNSRSEMNVSTLELGDSALYLCASSPSRGLLPYEQYFGPGTRLTVT.

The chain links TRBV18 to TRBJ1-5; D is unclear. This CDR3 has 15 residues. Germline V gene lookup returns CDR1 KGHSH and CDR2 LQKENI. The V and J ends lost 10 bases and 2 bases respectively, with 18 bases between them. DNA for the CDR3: TGTGCCACCTCCTTGGGCCCAAGCGGCAATCAGCCCCAGCATTTT. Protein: CATSLGPSGNQPQHF.

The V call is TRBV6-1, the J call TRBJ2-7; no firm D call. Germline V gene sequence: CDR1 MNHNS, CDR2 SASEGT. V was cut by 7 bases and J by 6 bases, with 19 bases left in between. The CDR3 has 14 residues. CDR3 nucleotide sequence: TGTGCCAGCATGGTCGTCCTCCGCGGTGGCGAGCAGTACTTC. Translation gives CASMVVLRGGEQYF.

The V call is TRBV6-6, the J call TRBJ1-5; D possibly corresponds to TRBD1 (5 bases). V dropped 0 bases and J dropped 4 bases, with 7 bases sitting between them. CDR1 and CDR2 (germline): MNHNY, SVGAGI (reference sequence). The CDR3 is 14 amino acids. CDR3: CASSYSTENQPQHF. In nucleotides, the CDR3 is TGTGCCAGCAGTTACTCGACAGAAAATCAGCCCCAGCATTTT.

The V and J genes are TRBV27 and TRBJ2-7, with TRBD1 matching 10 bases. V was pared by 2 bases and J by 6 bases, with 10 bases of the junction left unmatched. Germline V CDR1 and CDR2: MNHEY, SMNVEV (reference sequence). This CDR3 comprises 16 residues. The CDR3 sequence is CASSLLRGTGVTEQYF. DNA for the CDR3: TGTGCCAGCAGTTTACTCCGGGGGACAGGGGTGACCGAGCAGTACTTC.

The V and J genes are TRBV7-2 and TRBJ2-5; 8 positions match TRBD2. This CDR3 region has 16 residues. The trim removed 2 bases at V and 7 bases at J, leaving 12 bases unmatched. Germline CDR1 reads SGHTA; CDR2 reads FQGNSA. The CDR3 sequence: CASSLSTASGGGTQYF. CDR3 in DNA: TGTGCCAGCAGCTTATCTACCGCCAGCGGGGGTGGGACCCAGTACTTC.

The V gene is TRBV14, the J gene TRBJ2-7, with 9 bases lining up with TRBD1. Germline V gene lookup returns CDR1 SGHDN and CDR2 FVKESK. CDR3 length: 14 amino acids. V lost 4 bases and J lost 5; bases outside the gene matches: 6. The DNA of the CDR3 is TGTGCCAGCAGCCGGGGGACAGGGATACACGAGCAGTACTTC. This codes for CASSRGTGIHEQYF.

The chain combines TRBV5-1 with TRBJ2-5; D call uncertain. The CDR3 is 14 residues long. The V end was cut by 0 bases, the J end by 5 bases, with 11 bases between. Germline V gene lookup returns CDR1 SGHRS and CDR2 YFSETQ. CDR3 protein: CASSLGPVTETQYF. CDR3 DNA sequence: TGCGCCAGCAGCTTGGGTCCAGTTACGGAGACCCAGTACTTC.

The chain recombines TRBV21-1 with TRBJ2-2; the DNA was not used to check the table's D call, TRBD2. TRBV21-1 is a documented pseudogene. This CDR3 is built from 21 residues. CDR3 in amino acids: CASSKSRNPITSGNNTGELFF. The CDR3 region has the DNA TGTGCCAGCAGCAAAAGCCGAAACCCTATAACTAGCGGAAACAACACCGGGGAGCTGTTTTTT.

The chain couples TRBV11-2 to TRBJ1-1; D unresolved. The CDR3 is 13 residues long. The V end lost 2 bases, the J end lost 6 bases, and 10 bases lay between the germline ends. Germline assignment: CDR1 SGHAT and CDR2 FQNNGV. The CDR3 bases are TGTGCCAGCAGCTTAAAGCCCAACGCTGAAGCTTTCTTT. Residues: CASSLKPNAEAFF.

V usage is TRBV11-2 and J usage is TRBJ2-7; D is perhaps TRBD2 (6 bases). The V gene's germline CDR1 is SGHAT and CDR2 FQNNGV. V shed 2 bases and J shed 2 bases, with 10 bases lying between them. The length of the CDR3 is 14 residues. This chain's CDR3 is CASSLSPGAYEQYF. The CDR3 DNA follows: TGTGCCAGCAGCTTATCCCCGGGAGCCTACGAGCAGTACTTC.

The CDR3 DNA reads TGTGCCAGCAGCTTATCGGCGGGACCCAGCTCTGGAAACACCATATATTTT. It encodes CASSLSAGPSSGNTIYF. The chain combines TRBV7-9 with TRBJ1-3, with a possible D match to TRBD1 (5 bases). Trimming removed 2 bases from V and 0 bases from J, with 14 bases in between. CDR3 size: 17 residues. Germline V lookup: CDR1 SEHNR, CDR2 FQNEAQ (reference sequence).

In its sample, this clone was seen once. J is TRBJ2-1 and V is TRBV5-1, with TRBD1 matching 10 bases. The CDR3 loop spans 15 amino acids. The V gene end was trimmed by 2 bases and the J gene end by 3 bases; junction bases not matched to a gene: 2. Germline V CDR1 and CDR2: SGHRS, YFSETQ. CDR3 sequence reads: CASSFRTGGYNEQFF. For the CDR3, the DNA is TGCGCCAGCAGCTTTCGGACAGGGGGCTACAATGAGCAGTTCTTC. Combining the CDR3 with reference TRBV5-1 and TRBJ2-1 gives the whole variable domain KAGVTQTPRYLIKTRGQQVTLSCSPISGHRSVSWYQQTPGQGLQFLFEYFSETQRNKGNFPGRFSGRQFSNSRSEMNVSTLELGDSALYLCASSFRTGGYNEQFFGPGTRLTVL.

The CDR3 here is CASSLKAGGLAGDNEQFF. CDR3 sequence (DNA): TGTGCCAGCAGCCTGAAGGCCGGAGGGCTAGCGGGAGACAATGAGCAGTTCTTC. The rearrangement uses TRBV21-1 and TRBJ2-1; TRBD2 was called by the table and not checked on the DNA. TRBV21-1 counts as a pseudogene. The CDR3 loop spans 18 amino acids.